This is a list of T cell receptor beta chains from one sample in a study of long-term antiretroviral therapy in people with HIV. Assay used: immunoSEQ multiplex PCR; TCRdb lists only in-frame clones, some missing. Here the sample spans 15,000 to 20,000 clones, about 91% being singletons. Material: unsorted PBMCs, obtained 2.1 years after starting antiretroviral therapy. All receptors derive from a man between 18 and 35 years old with HIV. Both conserved end residues are part of each CDR3.

J: TRBJ2-7
V: TRBV15
CDR3: CATSRGLAGYEQYF

J: TRBJ1-4
V: TRBV9
CDR3: CASSVGNSKIEKLFF

J: TRBJ2-7
V: TRBV6-8
CDR3: CASTTGRSYEQYF

J: TRBJ2-7
V: TRBV4-2
CDR3: CASSQDQEGTYEQYF

J: TRBJ1-2
V: TRBV29-1
CDR3: CSVEGGDYGYTF

J: TRBJ1-1
V: TRBV5-4
CDR3: CASTADGYTEAFF

J: TRBJ2-1
V: TRBV11-2
CDR3: CASSWTINEQFF

J: TRBJ2-1
V: TRBV7-2
CDR3: CASRPIQLGPLGDEQFF

J: TRBJ1-2
V: TRBV5-1
CDR3: CASSLAGMVEAGYTF

J: TRBJ1-5
V: TRBV6-5
CDR3: CASREGFNQPQHF

J: TRBJ2-1
V: TRBV10-3
CDR3: CAIAGTYNNEQFF

J: TRBJ1-3
V: TRBV2
CDR3: CATLREDSGNTIYF

J: TRBJ1-2
V: TRBV4-2
CDR3: CASSQLSSSYGYTF

J: TRBJ2-1
V: TRBV2
CDR3: CASKGLDSDNEQFF

J: TRBJ1-2
V: TRBV5-1
CDR3: CASSLEGGYTF

J: TRBJ2-7
V: TRBV6-5
CDR3: CASSYSRGYEQYF

J: TRBJ2-7
V: TRBV2
CDR3: CASIIANPAWEQYF

J: TRBJ2-2
V: TRBV19
CDR3: CATSPQGSIGELFF